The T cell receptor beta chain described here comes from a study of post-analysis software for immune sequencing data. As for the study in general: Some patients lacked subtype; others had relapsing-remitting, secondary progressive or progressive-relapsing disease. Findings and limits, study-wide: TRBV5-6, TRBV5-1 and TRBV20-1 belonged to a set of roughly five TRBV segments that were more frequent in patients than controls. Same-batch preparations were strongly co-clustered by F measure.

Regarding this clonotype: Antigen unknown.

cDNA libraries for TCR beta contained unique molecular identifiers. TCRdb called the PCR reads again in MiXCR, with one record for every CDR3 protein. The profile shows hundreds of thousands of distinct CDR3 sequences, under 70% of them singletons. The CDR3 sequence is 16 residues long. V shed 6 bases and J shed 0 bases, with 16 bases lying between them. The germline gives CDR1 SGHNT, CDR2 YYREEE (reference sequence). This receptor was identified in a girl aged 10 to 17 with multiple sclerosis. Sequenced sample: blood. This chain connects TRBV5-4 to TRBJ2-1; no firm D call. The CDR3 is CASTPSYRFSYNEQFF. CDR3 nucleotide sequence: TGTGCCAGCACCCCGTCATACCGTTTCTCCTACAATGAGCAGTTCTTC.